The 22 T cell receptor beta chains below come from one sample, sequenced in a study of cytomegalovirus exposure and HLA in healthy donors. Using immunoSEQ multiplex PCR, the repertoire was profiled, and TCRdb retains in-frame clones only, with some absent. The table has tens of thousands of clones, less than 90% seen once. Specimen: PBMCs. These receptors all come from a woman younger than 30 in good health and CMV-seropositive.

V and J are TRBV2 and TRBJ1-2, with D perhaps matching TRBD1 (5 bases). Trimming took off 7 bases at V and 5 bases at J, with 23 bases between the two ends. The CDR3 has 16 amino acids. Germline V gene lookup returns CDR1 SNHLY and CDR2 FYNNEI. CDR3 coding DNA: TGTGCCAGCATCGGAATGCAGGGAGGTGGTAGTTATGGCTACACCTTC. The encoded protein is CASIGMQGGGSYGYTF.

This chain uses TRBV4-3 with TRBJ1-1; 9 bases agree with TRBD1. V lost 2 bases to trimming and J lost 4 bases; unmatched junction nucleotides: 5. The germline gives CDR1 LGHNA, CDR2 YSLEER. The CDR3 sequence is 15 residues long. CDR3 DNA: TGCGCCAGCAGCCAACTACGACAGGGGGGCACTGAAGCTTTCTTT. Protein product: CASSQLRQGGTEAFF.

The CDR3 DNA reads TGTGCCATCAGTGGAGGGATCGGCTATGGCTACACCTTC. It specifies CAISGGIGYGYTF. The chain carries TRBV10-3 and TRBJ1-2; D gene uncertain. Germline CDR1 is ENHRY and CDR2 is SYGVKD. CDR3 length: 13 residues. Trimming took off 4 bases at V and 4 bases at J, with 10 bases between the two ends.

This rearrangement joins TRBV19 to TRBJ2-1; no definite D call. The CDR3 is 14 amino acids. Germline lookup yields CDR1 LNHDA and CDR2 SQIVND (reference sequence). Trimming shortened V by 1 base and J by 7 bases, and 11 bases separated the two germline ends. The CDR3 coding sequence is TGTGCCAGTAGTATAGTATCCCCCGGGAATGAGCAGTTCTTC. Translation: CASSIVSPGNEQFF.

The chain joins TRBV4-3 to TRBJ1-1, with a possible D match to TRBD1 (5 bases). The germline V gene has CDR1 LGHNA and CDR2 YSLEER. This CDR3 is 13 amino acids long. The ends were cut back, 4 bases at V and 4 bases at J, with 10 bases in the middle. CDR3 DNA: TGCGCCAGCAGCCGGCAGGGTAGCACTGAAGCTTTCTTT. Translation: CASSRQGSTEAFF.

This clone was found a few times. The chain is built from TRBV7-6 and TRBJ2-7; D possibly corresponds to TRBD2 (6 bases). V dropped 3 bases and J dropped 6 bases, with 9 bases sitting between them. CDR1 SGHVS and CDR2 FNYEAQ come from the germline V gene. This CDR3 contains 12 residues. The CDR3 nucleotides read TGTGCCAGCAGCTTTGGGGGGAGCGAGCAGTACTTC. Protein product: CASSFGGSEQYF.

This sequence joins TRBV6-8 and TRBJ2-7; 7 nucleotides align to TRBD2. The CDR3 consists of 14 residues. Germline CDR1 and CDR2: MNHGY and SAAAGT. J lost 2 bases, V lost 6 bases, and 7 bases had no gene match. The CDR3 nucleotides read TGTGCCAGCAGCCCCCGACTAGCAGCCTACGAGCAGTACTTC. Its protein product is CASSPRLAAYEQYF.

The chain links TRBV28 to TRBJ1-1; TRBD1 is a possible D gene (5 bases). This CDR3 region has 17 residues. With 3 bases removed from V and 8 bases from J, the gap between germline ends came to 25 bases. Germline values: CDR1 MDHEN, CDR2 SYDVKM. CDR3 nucleotide sequence: TGTGCCAGCAGTTTCAACTCACAGCTTTTGGTAAGGGGCGAAGCTTTCTTT. Amino acids: CASSFNSQLLVRGEAFF.

The V and J genes are TRBV27 and TRBJ1-1, with D possibly matching TRBD1 (5 bases). Germline V CDR1 and CDR2: MNHEY, SMNVEV (reference sequence). Trimming stripped 6 bases from V and 5 bases from J, with 16 bases between. CDR3 length: 14 residues. CDR3 loop: CASRPGAEGTEAFF. CDR3 in DNA: TGTGCCAGCAGACCGGGAGCGGAGGGGACTGAAGCTTTCTTT.

This clone was recorded only once. The chain recombines TRBV7-2 with TRBJ2-5, with TRBD2 matching 12 bases. From germline, CDR1 is SGHTA and CDR2 FQGNSA. The ends lost 6 bases at V and 6 bases at J; junction bases unmatched: 8. CDR3 length: 15 residues. For the CDR3, the DNA is TGTGCCAGCAGATCCGGGACTAGCGGGTGGCAGACCCAGTACTTC. Translation gives CASRSGTSGWQTQYF.

This chain links TRBV29-1 with TRBJ1-1; TRBD1 matches at 10 bases. V was clipped by 6 bases and J by 5 bases; unmatched bases: 6. The V gene's germline CDR1 is SQVTM and CDR2 ANQGSEA. This CDR3 is built from 13 residues. The chain's CDR3 is CSVLLDRGTEAFF. The CDR3 DNA reads TGCAGCGTCCTTTTGGACAGGGGGACTGAAGCTTTCTTT.

This clone appeared a single time. V is TRBV15 and J is TRBJ2-2; 13 nucleotides agree with TRBD2. The junction had 8 bases not matched to a gene; V was cut back by 3 bases and J by 1 base. The CDR3 is made up of 19 amino acids. Germline V gene lookup returns CDR1 LNHNV and CDR2 YYDKDF (reference sequence). CDR3 bases: TGTGCCACCAGCAGCACGACTAGCGGGGGGCCTAGGAACACCGGGGAGCTGTTTTTT. It translates to CATSSTTSGGPRNTGELFF.

The rearrangement uses TRBV28 and TRBJ1-5; D call uncertain. The ends were cut back, 8 bases at V and 4 bases at J, with 6 bases in the middle. This CDR3 has 11 residues. The germline CDR1 and CDR2 sequences are MDHEN and SYDVKM. The CDR3 region has the DNA TGTGCCAGCGGGAGTAATCAGCCCCAGCATTTT. Translating gives CASGSNQPQHF.

The rearrangement uses TRBV5-1 and TRBJ1-2; 9 nucleotides align to TRBD1. Per the germline V gene, CDR1 is SGHRS and CDR2 is YFSETQ. V was clipped by 4 bases and J by 7 bases; unmatched bases: 11. This CDR3 is 15 amino acids long. The CDR3 sequence: CASSGPSQGAGGYTF. CDR3 bases: TGCGCCAGCAGCGGACCCTCACAGGGGGCAGGTGGCTACACCTTC.

The V call is TRBV10-2, the J call TRBJ2-3, with 7 bases matching TRBD2. The junction had 5 bases not matched to a gene; V was cut back by 7 bases and J by 1 base. The CDR3 loop spans 14 amino acids. Germline V CDR1 and CDR2: WSHSY, SAAADI. CDR3 loop: CASTGLVGTDTQYF. CDR3 bases: TGCGCCAGCACCGGACTAGTGGGCACAGATACGCAGTATTTT.

V usage is TRBV5-5 and J usage is TRBJ2-7; tentatively, D is TRBD1 (6 bases). The V gene lost 2 bases and the J gene lost 3 bases, with 9 bases spanning the gap. Looked up from germline, CDR1 is SGHKS and CDR2 is YYEKEE (reference sequence). The CDR3 is 13 residues long. CDR3 sequence (DNA): TGTGCCAGCAGCTTTTCAGGGGACTACGAGCAGTACTTC. It translates to CASSFSGDYEQYF.

The chain couples TRBV7-9 to TRBJ1-4, with D hard to call. V lost 2 bases and J lost 6, with 13 bases in between. The CDR3 runs 15 residues. Looked up from germline, CDR1 is SEHNR and CDR2 is FQNEAQ (reference sequence). The CDR3 reads CASSLQDLGDEKLFF. The CDR3 nucleotides are TGTGCCAGCAGCTTACAGGACCTCGGGGATGAAAAACTGTTTTTT.

The V call is TRBV4-2, the J call TRBJ2-3, with 13 nucleotides matching TRBD2. CDR3 length equals 17 residues. The germline gives CDR1 LGHNA, CDR2 YNFKEQ. V lost 4 bases, J lost 4 bases, and 8 bases stayed unmatched. For the CDR3, the DNA is TGTGCCAGCAGCCGAACTAGCGGGGGGGCTGGGGCAGATACGCAGTATTTT. Translating it yields CASSRTSGGAGADTQYF.

The chain links TRBV6-1 to TRBJ2-5, with 11 bases lining up with TRBD2. This CDR3 region has 14 residues. CDR1 MNHNS and CDR2 SASEGT come from the germline V gene. Germline trimming cut 4 bases from V and 5 bases from J; bases unmatched to any gene: 3. CDR3 coding DNA: TGTGCCAGCAGTGCTAGCGGGGGGCCCGAGACCCAGTACTTC. Residues: CASSASGGPETQYF.

The V call is TRBV28, the J call TRBJ1-2; D perhaps matches TRBD1 (5 bases). Deletions cut 2 bases from V and 3 bases from J, with 16 bases between. This CDR3 is built from 16 residues. Germline V gene data show CDR1 as MDHEN and CDR2 as SYDVKM. The DNA of the CDR3 is TGTGCCAGCAGTTTAGGGGGAGGAGGTCTCGACTATGGCTACACCTTC. Protein product: CASSLGGGGLDYGYTF.

The chain uses TRBV9 and TRBJ2-3, with 10 bases aligning to TRBD2. Germline V CDR1 and CDR2: SGDLS, YYNGEE. V lost 4 bases to trimming and J lost 6 bases; unmatched junction nucleotides: 11. The CDR3 contains 16 residues. The CDR3 DNA sequence: TGTGCCAGCAGCCTAGTTCCAGCGGGGGGGACCGATACGCAGTATTTT. Encoded protein: CASSLVPAGGTDTQYF.

The gene calls are TRBV10-3 and TRBJ1-1; no firm D call. V was shortened by 0 bases and J by 4 bases, with 15 bases between the two germline ends. In germline, CDR1 is ENHRY, CDR2 SYGVKD. The CDR3 sequence is 16 residues long. The CDR3 here is CAISESSRRASTEAFF. For the CDR3, the DNA is TGTGCCATCAGTGAGTCGTCGCGGAGGGCCAGCACTGAAGCTTTCTTT.